This TCR beta chain was profiled in a study of cytomegalovirus exposure and HLA in healthy donors. Across the whole study: In a later analysis, it was reported that the roughly 120 validation repertoires had been produced on the same platform as the 500 to 850 repertoires belonging to the first cohort. Findings of the study overall: One later analysis, an examination of the 120 or so validation repertoires, found that first-cohort TCR clusters tended to co-occur in them. The listing of fewer than 200 TCR beta chains classed them as cytomegalovirus-associated.

The donors formed part of the roughly 120-subject validation cohort, distinct from the approximately 640-subject first cohort. The method was immunoSEQ multiplex PCR; TCRdb's version includes in-frame clones alone and lacks a portion of them. The repertoire includes roughly 60,000 clones, 75% to 95% of them detected once, and around 2% sits in the top ten. In germline, CDR1 is ENHRY, CDR2 SYGVKD. The CDR3 runs 13 residues. Trimming cost V 5 bases and J 4 bases; bases outside gene matches: 3. Comment on this clone: The antigen is undetermined.

The origin of this receptor is a woman aged 25 to 45 in good health and CMV-seronegative. The chain has TRBV10-3 and TRBJ1-2, with 8 positions matching TRBD1. Sequences were obtained from PBMCs. The CDR3 region is CAISSGTGYGYTF. CDR3 nucleotides: TGTGCCATCAGTTCCGGGACAGGCTATGGCTACACCTTC.